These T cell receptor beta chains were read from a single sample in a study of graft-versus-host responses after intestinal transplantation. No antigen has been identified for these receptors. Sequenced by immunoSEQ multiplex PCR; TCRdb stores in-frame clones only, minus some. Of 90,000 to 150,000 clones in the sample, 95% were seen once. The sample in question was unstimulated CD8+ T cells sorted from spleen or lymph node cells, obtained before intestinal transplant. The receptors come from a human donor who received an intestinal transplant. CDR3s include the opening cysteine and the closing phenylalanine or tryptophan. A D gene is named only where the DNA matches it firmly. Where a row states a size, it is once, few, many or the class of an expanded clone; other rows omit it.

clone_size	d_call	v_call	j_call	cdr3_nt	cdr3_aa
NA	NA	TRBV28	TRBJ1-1	TGTGCCAGCAGTGTCTCCGGGTGGGGGGACACTGAAGCTTTCTTT	CASSVSGWGDTEAFF
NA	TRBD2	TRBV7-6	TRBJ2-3	TGTGCCAGCAGCCCAGGAGCGGGAGTCGGCACAGATACGCAGTATTTT	CASSPGAGVGTDTQYF
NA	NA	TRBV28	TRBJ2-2	TGTGCCAGCAGTTTCGACACCAACACCGGGGAGCTGTTTTTT	CASSFDTNTGELFF
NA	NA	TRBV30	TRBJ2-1	TGTGCCTGGAGCGTGTACAATGAGCAGTTCTTC	CAWSVYNEQFF
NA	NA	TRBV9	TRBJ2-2	TGTGCCAGCAGCCCACCCCTCAGGGGCGGGGAGCTGTTTTTT	CASSPPLRGGELFF
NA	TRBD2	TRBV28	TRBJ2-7	TGTGCCGGCAGTTTCGCGGGGGGCTATGACTTC	CAGSFAGGYDF
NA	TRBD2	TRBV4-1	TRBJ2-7	TGCGCCAGCAGCCAAGAAGGGGCTAGCGGAATCTACGAGCAGTACTTC	CASSQEGASGIYEQYF
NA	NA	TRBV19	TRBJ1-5	TGTGCCAGTAGTTGGGGGGAGGGCTGGAGTCAGCCCCAGCATTTT	CASSWGEGWSQPQHF
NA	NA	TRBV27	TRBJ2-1	TGTGCCAGCAGTCCCCTTGGGACCTCGGGGTACAATGAGCAGTTCTTC	CASSPLGTSGYNEQFF
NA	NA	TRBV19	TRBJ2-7	TGTGCCAGTAGTATCAGAGGGTATGGAGACGAGCAGTACTTC	CASSIRGYGDEQYF
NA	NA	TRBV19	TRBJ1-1	TGTGCCAGTAGTATGCTTGGCAGGGGAGGCACTGAAGCTTTCTTT	CASSMLGRGGTEAFF
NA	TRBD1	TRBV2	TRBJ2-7	TGTGCCAGCCGCTGGGGAGAGACAGGGGCGACCTACGAGCAGTACTTC	CASRWGETGATYEQYF
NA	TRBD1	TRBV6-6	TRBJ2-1	TGTGCCAGCCTAGACAGGGGCAATGAGCAGTTCTTC	CASLDRGNEQFF
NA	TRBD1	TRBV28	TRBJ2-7	TGTGCCAGCAGTCTCGGGACAGGGCCCTACGAGCAGTACTTC	CASSLGTGPYEQYF
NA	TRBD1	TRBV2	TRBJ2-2	TGTGCCAGCAGTGCAGAACGGGACAGGGGAAACACCGGGGAGCTGTTTTTT	CASSAERDRGNTGELFF
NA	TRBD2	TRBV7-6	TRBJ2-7	TGTGCCAGCAGCTTAGGGGGCGGGGGATACGAGCAGTACTTC	CASSLGGGGYEQYF
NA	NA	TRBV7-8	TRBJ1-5	TGTGCCAGCAGCTTAGGGGTCAGAGATAGCAATCAGCCCCAGCATTTT	CASSLGVRDSNQPQHF
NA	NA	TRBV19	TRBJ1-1	TGTGCCAGTACATGGGGCAGTCTGAACACTGAAGCTTTCTTT	CASTWGSLNTEAFF
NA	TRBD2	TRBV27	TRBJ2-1	TGTGCCAGCAGTTTGGCTAGCGGGAGCCTCTACAATGAGCAGTTCTTC	CASSLASGSLYNEQFF
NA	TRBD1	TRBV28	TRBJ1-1	TGTGCCAGCAGTAGGAGCAGGGGGGAGACACGGAACACTGAAGCTTTCTTT	CASSRSRGETRNTEAFF
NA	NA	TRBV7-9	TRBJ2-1	TGTGCCAGCAGCTTAGGGGGCTTTTGGGAGCAGTTCTTC	CASSLGGFWEQFF
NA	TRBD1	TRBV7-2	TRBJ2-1	TGTGCCAGCAGCCCCGGGACAGGGACCAATGAGCAGTTCTTC	CASSPGTGTNEQFF
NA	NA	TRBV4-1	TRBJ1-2	TGCGCCAGCAGCCAAGATCGGGGGGCTAGGGGCTACACCTTC	CASSQDRGARGYTF
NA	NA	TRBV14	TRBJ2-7	TGTGCCAGCAGCCAAGAAGGATACCTTCCCTACGAGCAGTACTTC	CASSQEGYLPYEQYF
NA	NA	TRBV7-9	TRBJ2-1	TGTGCCAGCAGCTTACCCCGGAGTGGGGGGCGTCAATACAATGAGCAGTTCTTC	CASSLPRSGGRQYNEQFF
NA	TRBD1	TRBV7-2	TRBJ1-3	TGTGCCAGCAGCTTAGGACAGGGCTCTGGAAACACCATATATTTT	CASSLGQGSGNTIYF
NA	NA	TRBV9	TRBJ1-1	TGTGCCAGCAGCGTAGGTTCGGTCGGGGAGTTGGACACTGAAGCTTTCTTT	CASSVGSVGELDTEAFF
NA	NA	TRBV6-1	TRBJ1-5	TGTGCCAGCAGTGAAGTTGCTCGAAATATACGGTCCGGCAATCAGCCCCAGCATTTT	CASSEVARNIRSGNQPQHF
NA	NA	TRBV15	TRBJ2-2	TGTGCCACCGAACGTGAACCCGGGGAGCTGTTTTTT	CATEREPGELFF
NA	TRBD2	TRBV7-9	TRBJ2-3	TGTGCCAGCAGCTTAGTTCGACGACTAGCGGGAGGTGTAGATACGCAGTATTTT	CASSLVRRLAGGVDTQYF
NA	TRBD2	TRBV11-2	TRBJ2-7	TGTGCCAGCAGCTTAATAGCGGGCGTAGATCTTTCCTACGAGCAGTACTTC	CASSLIAGVDLSYEQYF
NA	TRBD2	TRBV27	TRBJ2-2	TGTGCCAGCAGTCTCAGGGAACTAGCGGGAGTTAACACCGGGGAGCTGTTTTTT	CASSLRELAGVNTGELFF
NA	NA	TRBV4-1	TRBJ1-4	TGCGCCAGCAGCCAAGAATTTGACAGTTCGTCTGAAAAACTGTTTTTT	CASSQEFDSSSEKLFF
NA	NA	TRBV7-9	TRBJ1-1	TGTGCCAGCAGCAGCGGGACCACTGAAGCTTTCTTT	CASSSGTTEAFF
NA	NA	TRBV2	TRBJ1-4	TGTGCCACCCAGCCGGAGGACAGTGGGGAAAAACTGTTTTTT	CATQPEDSGEKLFF
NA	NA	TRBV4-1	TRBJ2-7	TGCGCCAGCAGCCAAGAGCTGGCAACCGCCTACGAGCAGTACTTC	CASSQELATAYEQYF
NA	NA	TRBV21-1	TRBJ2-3	TGTGCCAGCAGCAACCGGCGACAGGGGGCCACAGATACGCAGTATTTT	CASSNRRQGATDTQYF
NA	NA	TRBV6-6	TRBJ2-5	TGTGCCAGCAGTCCATCGCTGTACCAAGAGACCCAGTACTTC	CASSPSLYQETQYF
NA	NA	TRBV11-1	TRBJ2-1	TGTGCCAGCAGCTTATACGCGCGTGAGCAGTTCTTC	CASSLYAREQFF
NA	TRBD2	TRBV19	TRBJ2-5	TGTGCCAGTAGCCCCATGAGCGCTAGCGGGGTTCAAGAGACCCAGTACTTC	CASSPMSASGVQETQYF
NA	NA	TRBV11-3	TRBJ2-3	TGTGCCAGCAGCTTCCTGGCCCGCAACCTTAGCACAGATACGCAGTATTTT	CASSFLARNLSTDTQYF
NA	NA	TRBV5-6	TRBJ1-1	TGTGCCAGCAGCTTCCTAGGGATGAACACTGAAGCTTTCTTT	CASSFLGMNTEAFF
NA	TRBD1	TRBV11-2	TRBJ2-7	TGTGCCAGCAGCTTGACAGGGGCGTCCTACGAGCAGTACTTC	CASSLTGASYEQYF
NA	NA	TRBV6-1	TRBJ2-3	TGTGCCAGCAGTGAAGCGGGGTCCACAGATACGCAGTATTTT	CASSEAGSTDTQYF
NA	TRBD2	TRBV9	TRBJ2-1	TGTGCCAGCAGCGTAGGCCTCTTCAAGCGGGAGTTTCGGGATGAGCAGTTCTTC	CASSVGLFKREFRDEQFF
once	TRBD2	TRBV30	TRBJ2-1	TGTGCCTGGAGCTCCAGCGGGAGGAATGAGCAGTTCTTC	CAWSSSGRNEQFF
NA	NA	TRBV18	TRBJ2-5	TGTGCCAGCTCACCACCGGTTTTGGGAGAGACCCAGTACTTC	CASSPPVLGETQYF
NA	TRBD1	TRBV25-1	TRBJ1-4	TGTGCCAGCAGTACCGGGACAGGGCTGAGCGAACTGTTTTTT	CASSTGTGLSELFF
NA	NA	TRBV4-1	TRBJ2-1	TGCGCCAGCAGCCAAGAAAGAGAGGGGACGGGACGGTGGAATGAGCAGTTCTTC	CASSQEREGTGRWNEQFF
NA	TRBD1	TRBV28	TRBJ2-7	TGTGCCAGCAGTCTTACCGGGACAGGGGTCGAGCAGTACTTC	CASSLTGTGVEQYF
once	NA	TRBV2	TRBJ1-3	TGTGCAGGGGCTGCCCTCTCTGGAAACACCATATATTTT	CAGAALSGNTIYF
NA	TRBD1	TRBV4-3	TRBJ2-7	TGCGCCAGCAGCCTCGGACAGGGGGCTTACGAGCAGTACTTC	CASSLGQGAYEQYF
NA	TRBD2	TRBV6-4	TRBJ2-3	TGTGCCAGCAGTAGACTAGCGGGAGTTGGTGATACGCAGTATTTT	CASSRLAGVGDTQYF
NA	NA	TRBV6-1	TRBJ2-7	TGTGCCAGCAGTCCGGGACGGTTTTACGAGCAGTACTTC	CASSPGRFYEQYF